The present T cell receptor beta chain was sequenced within a study of identical twins. Using its own MiXCR run on the 5' RACE reads, TCRdb lists one record per CDR3 protein. The data contain hundreds of thousands of distinct CDR3 sequences, just over 7% of them singletons. Unmatched junction bases numbered 5, after V lost 5 bases and J lost 5 bases. This CDR3 is 13 amino acids long. There are many counts of this clonotype. This same sample was also part of a study on yellow fever vaccine responses in identical twins.

This TCR derives from a woman under 30 in good health. This rearrangement joins TRBV12-3 or TRBV12-4 to TRBJ2-7; TRBD1 agrees at 8 bases. The sample comprised PBMCs. The CDR3 reads CASSRTGSNEQYF. The CDR3 nucleotides are TGTGCCAGCAGTAGGACAGGGAGTAACGAGCAGTACTTC.